This is a list of T cell receptor beta chains from one sample in a study of T-cell reconstitution after alpha-beta-depleted transplantation in children. TCRdb recomputed calls from the PCR reads with MiXCR, one row per CDR3 protein. Counted here are around 800,000 distinct CDR3 sequences, 16% occurring once; the ten biggest clones make up approximately 5%. The sample was PBMCs, mostly from graft donor cells, taken 360 days after TCRalphabeta/CD19-depleted stem cell transplant. These receptors originate from a male patient between 10 and 17 years old who had a stem cell transplant for acute lymphoblastic leukemia, so the T cells may come from the graft donor. The CDR3 runs from the conserved cysteine through the conserved F or W. D genes are given only for firm matches. Clone size is not always given. Where it is, it says once, few, many or a class for expanded clones.

V,J,D,size,CDR3,DNA
TRBV27,TRBJ2-7,TRBD2,-,CASSIMRGLAGGEQYF,TGTGCCAGCAGTATAATGAGGGGACTAGCGGGAGGCGAGCAGTACTTC
TRBV10-3,TRBJ1-5,-,-,CAISESATGVLNQPQHF,TGTGCCATCAGTGAGTCGGCGACAGGCGTACTCAATCAGCCCCAGCATTTT
TRBV29-1,TRBJ2-3,TRBD2,-,CSVEGERASGTSSTDTQYF,TGCAGCGTTGAAGGAGAGAGGGCTAGCGGGACCTCTAGCACAGATACGCAGTATTTT
TRBV20-1,TRBJ2-2,-,few,CSARVRGNTGELFF,TGCAGTGCTAGAGTTAGGGGGAACACCGGGGAGCTGTTTTTT
TRBV7-6,TRBJ1-1,TRBD1,few,CASSFRTGAMNTEAFF,TGTGCCAGCAGCTTTCGGACAGGGGCCATGAACACTGAAGCTTTCTTT
TRBV5-1,TRBJ1-1,-,-,CASGVDGTEAFF,TGCGCCAGCGGGGTTGACGGCACTGAAGCTTTCTTT
TRBV4-2,TRBJ2-7,-,few,CASSQVDGLDTEIYEQYF,TGTGCCAGCAGCCAAGTCGATGGGCTGGATACCGAGATCTACGAGCAGTACTTC
TRBV9,TRBJ2-3,-,many,CASSVVPGDTDTQYF,TGTGCCAGCAGCGTAGTCCCGGGAGACACAGATACGCAGTATTTT
TRBV5-1,TRBJ2-7,TRBD1,many,CASSFPGTGALYEQYF,TGCGCCAGCAGCTTCCCCGGGACAGGGGCCCTCTACGAGCAGTACTTC
TRBV29-1,TRBJ2-1,-,few,CSVELEGPKFF,TGCAGCGTTGAATTAGAAGGCCCCAAGTTCTTC
TRBV7-8,TRBJ2-3,TRBD2,-,CASRLREGLAHSTDTQYF,TGTGCCAGCAGACTCCGGGAAGGACTAGCGCATAGCACAGATACGCAGTATTTT
TRBV7-9,TRBJ1-1,-,few,CASSLRGEGGTEAFF,TGTGCCAGCAGCTTAAGAGGTGAAGGGGGCACTGAAGCTTTCTTT
TRBV29-1,TRBJ1-3,-,-,CSVEDPLGSGNTIYF,TGCAGCGTTGAAGATCCGCTGGGCTCTGGAAACACCATATATTTT
TRBV9,TRBJ2-3,-,few,CASSVVWSASTDTQYF,TGTGCCAGCAGCGTAGTTTGGTCCGCTAGCACAGATACGCAGTATTTT
TRBV7-8,TRBJ2-1,TRBD2,few,CASSLALAGGPYEQFF,TGTGCCAGCAGCTTAGCGTTAGCGGGAGGGCCCTATGAGCAGTTCTTC
TRBV5-1,TRBJ1-1,-,few,CASSLVGHLNTEAFF,TGCGCCAGCAGCTTGGTGGGACACCTGAACACTGAAGCTTTCTTT
TRBV7-6,TRBJ1-2,TRBD1,many,CASSLVGDLGTGTANYGYTF,TGTGCCAGCAGCTTAGTTGGGGACTTGGGTACCGGGACAGCTAACTATGGCTACACCTTC
TRBV14,TRBJ2-1,-,-,CASSQAGTWNEQFF,TGTGCCAGCAGCCAAGCGGGTACGTGGAATGAGCAGTTCTTC
TRBV20-1,TRBJ2-5,-,few,CSARDPSRVTQETQYF,TGCAGTGCTAGAGATCCTAGTCGGGTAACACAAGAGACCCAGTACTTC
TRBV20-1,TRBJ2-5,-,few,CSARRANRETQYF,TGCAGTGCTAGAAGGGCCAATAGAGAGACCCAGTACTTC
TRBV6-5,TRBJ2-7,-,few,CASSYSIIQGGYEQYF,TGTGCCAGCAGTTACTCGATTATCCAGGGGGGGTACGAGCAGTACTTC
TRBV15,TRBJ1-1,-,-,CATSRDIWTASGNTEAFF,TGTGCCACCAGCAGAGATATTTGGACAGCGAGTGGGAACACTGAAGCTTTCTTT
TRBV5-1,TRBJ2-7,-,many,CASSLGSFSSYEQYF,TGCGCCAGCAGCTTGGGCAGCTTCAGCTCCTACGAGCAGTACTTC
TRBV18,TRBJ2-7,-,many,CASSPRTQGSYEQYF,TGTGCCAGCTCACCACGCACCCAAGGATCCTACGAGCAGTACTTC
TRBV5-1,TRBJ2-7,TRBD1,-,CASSKGQLRYEQYF,TGCGCCAGCAGCAAGGGACAGCTTAGGTACGAGCAGTACTTC
TRBV7-2,TRBJ2-1,-,few,CASSLYQFPHEQFF,TGTGCCAGCAGCTTATATCAGTTTCCCCATGAGCAGTTCTTC
TRBV25-1,TRBJ2-7,-,-,CASSDLAVRQYF,TGTGCCAGCAGTGATTTGGCAGTTCGGCAGTACTTC
TRBV11-1,TRBJ2-1,TRBD2,few,CASSPRTSGTNSYNEQFF,TGTGCCAGCAGCCCCAGGACTAGCGGGACCAACTCCTACAATGAGCAGTTCTTC
TRBV9,TRBJ2-3,-,few,CASTVGDGRVTDTQYF,TGTGCCAGCACCGTGGGGGATGGACGAGTAACAGATACGCAGTATTTT
TRBV7-9,TRBJ2-5,TRBD2,few,CASSRGTSGREETQYF,TGTGCCAGCAGCCGGGGGACTAGCGGGAGGGAAGAGACCCAGTACTTC
TRBV20-1,TRBJ2-7,TRBD2,-,CSAIGGRGYEQYF,TGCAGTGCTATTGGCGGGAGGGGCTACGAGCAGTACTTC
TRBV7-6,TRBJ2-5,-,few,CASSLGRLEKIVWETQYF,TGTGCCAGCAGCTTAGGGCGGCTAGAAAAGATAGTTTGGGAGACCCAGTACTTC